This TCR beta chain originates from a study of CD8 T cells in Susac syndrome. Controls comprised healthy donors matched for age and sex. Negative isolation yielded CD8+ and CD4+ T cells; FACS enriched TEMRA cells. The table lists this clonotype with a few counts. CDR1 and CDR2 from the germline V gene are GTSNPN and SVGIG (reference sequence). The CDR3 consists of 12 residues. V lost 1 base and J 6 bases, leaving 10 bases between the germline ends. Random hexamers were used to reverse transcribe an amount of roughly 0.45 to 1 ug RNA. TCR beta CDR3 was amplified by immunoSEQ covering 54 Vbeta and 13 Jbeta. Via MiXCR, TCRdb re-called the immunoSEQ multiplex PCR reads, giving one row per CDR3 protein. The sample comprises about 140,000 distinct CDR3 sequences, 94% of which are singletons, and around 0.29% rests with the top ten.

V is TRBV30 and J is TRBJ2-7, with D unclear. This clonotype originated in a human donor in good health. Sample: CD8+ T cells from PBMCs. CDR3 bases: TGTGCCTGGAGTGCTGGTGTTGGCGAGCAGTACTTC. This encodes CAWSAGVGEQYF.